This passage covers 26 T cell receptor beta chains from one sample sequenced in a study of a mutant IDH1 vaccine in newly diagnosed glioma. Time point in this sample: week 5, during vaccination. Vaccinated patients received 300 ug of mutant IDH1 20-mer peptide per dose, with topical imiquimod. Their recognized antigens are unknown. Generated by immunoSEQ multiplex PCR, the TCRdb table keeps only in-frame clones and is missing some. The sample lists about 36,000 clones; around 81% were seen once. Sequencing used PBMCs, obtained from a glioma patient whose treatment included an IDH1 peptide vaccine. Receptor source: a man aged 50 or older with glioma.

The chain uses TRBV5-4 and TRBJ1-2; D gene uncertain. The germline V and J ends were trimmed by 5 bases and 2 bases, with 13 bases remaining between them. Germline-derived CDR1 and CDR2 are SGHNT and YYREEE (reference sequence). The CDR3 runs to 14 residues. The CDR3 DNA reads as TGTGCCAGCAGATCTGGCGGCAGCAACTATGGCTACACCTTC. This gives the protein CASRSGGSNYGYTF.

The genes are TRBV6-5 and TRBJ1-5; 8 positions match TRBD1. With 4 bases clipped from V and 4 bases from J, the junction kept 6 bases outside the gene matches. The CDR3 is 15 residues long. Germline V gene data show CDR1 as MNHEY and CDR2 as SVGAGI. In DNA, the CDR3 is TGTGCCAGCAGTTCAGGGGGCGTGAGTAATCAGCCCCAGCATTTT. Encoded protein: CASSSGGVSNQPQHF.

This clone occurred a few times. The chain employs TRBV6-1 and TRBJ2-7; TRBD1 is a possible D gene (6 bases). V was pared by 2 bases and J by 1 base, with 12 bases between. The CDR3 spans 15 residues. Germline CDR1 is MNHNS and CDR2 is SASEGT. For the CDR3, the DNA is TGTGCCAGCAGTGAATTGGGCAGGGGTTCCTACGAGCAGTACTTC. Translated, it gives CASSELGRGSYEQYF.

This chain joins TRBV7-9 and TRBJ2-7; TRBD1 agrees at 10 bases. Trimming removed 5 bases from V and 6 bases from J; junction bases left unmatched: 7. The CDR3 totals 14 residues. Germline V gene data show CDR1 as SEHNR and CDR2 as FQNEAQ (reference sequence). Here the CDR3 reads CASSPWDRGGEQYF. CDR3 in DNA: TGTGCCAGCAGCCCTTGGGACAGGGGAGGCGAGCAGTACTTC.

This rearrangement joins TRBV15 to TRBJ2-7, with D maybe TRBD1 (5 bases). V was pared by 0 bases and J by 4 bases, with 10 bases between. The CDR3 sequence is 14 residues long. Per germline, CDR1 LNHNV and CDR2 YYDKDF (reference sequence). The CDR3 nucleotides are TGTGCCACCAGCAGAGATCGAAAGGGGTACGAGCAGTACTTC. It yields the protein CATSRDRKGYEQYF. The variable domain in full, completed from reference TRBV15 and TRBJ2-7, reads DAMVIQNPRYQVTQFGKPVTLSCSQTLNHNVMYWYQQKSSQAPKLLFHYYDKDFNNEADTPDNFQSRRPNTSFCFLDIRSPGLGDTAMYLCATSRDRKGYEQYFGPGTRLTVT.

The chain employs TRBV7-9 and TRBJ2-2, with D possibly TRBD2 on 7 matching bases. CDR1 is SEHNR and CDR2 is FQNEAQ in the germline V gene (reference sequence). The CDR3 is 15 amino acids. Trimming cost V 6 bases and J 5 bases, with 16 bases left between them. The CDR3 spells CASSGGGAETGELFF. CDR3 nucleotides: TGTGCCAGCAGTGGAGGGGGGGCAGAGACCGGGGAGCTGTTTTTT.

In DNA, the CDR3 is TGTGCCAGTAAGATATCGGGACAGACCTCTAACTATGGCTACACCTTC. Translation: CASKISGQTSNYGYTF. The V and J genes are TRBV19 and TRBJ1-2, with TRBD1 matching 7 bases. V shed 7 bases and J 0 bases; nucleotides not matched to a gene: 11. The CDR3 is 16 amino acids. Per germline, CDR1 LNHDA and CDR2 SQIVND (reference sequence).

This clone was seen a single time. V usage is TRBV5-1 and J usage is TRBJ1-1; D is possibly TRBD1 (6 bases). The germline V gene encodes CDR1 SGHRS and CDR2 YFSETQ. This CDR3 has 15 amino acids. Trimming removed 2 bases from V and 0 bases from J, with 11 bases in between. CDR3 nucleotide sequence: TGCGCCAGCAGCTTAGGTGGGGGGCTGAACACTGAAGCTTTCTTT. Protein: CASSLGGGLNTEAFF.

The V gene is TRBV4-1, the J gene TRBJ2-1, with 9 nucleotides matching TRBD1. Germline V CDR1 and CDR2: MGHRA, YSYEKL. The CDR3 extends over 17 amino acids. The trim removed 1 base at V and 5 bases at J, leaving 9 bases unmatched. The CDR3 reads CASSQGRARTGDNEQFF. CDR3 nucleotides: TGCGCCAGCAGCCAAGGGCGGGCGAGGACAGGGGACAATGAGCAGTTCTTC.

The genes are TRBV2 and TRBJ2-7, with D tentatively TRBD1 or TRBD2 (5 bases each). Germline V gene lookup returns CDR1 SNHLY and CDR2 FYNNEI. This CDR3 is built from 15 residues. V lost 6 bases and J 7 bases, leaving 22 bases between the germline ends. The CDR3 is CASSPGTFLLREQYF. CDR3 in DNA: TGTGCCAGCAGCCCCGGGACGTTTCTATTGAGGGAGCAGTACTTC.

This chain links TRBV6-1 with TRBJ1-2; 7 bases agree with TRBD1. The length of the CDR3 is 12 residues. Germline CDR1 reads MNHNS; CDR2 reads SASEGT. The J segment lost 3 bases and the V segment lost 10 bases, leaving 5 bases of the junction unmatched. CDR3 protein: CAIRDSDYGYTF. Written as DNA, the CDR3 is TGTGCCATTCGGGACAGTGACTATGGCTACACCTTC.

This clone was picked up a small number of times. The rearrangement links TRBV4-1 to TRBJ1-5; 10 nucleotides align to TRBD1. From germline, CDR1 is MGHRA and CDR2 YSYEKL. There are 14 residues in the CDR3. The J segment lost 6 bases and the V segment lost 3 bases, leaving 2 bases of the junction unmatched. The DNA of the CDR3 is TGCGCCAGCAGCCAGGGACAGGGGTGTCAGCCCCAGCATTTT. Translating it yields CASSQGQGCQPQHF.

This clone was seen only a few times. CDR3 loop: CASSQGPSYEQYF. The CDR3 DNA reads as TGTGCCAGCAGCCAGGGACCTTCTTACGAGCAGTACTTC. The rearrangement links TRBV11-2 to TRBJ2-7; tentatively, D is TRBD1 or TRBD2 (5 bases each). The CDR3 has 13 residues. V shed 5 bases and J shed 4 bases, with 12 bases lying between them. Germline values: CDR1 SGHAT, CDR2 FQNNGV.

CDR3 residues: CASSLVLGNTEAFF. CDR3 DNA sequence: TGCGCCAGCAGCTTGGTTCTGGGCAACACTGAAGCTTTCTTT. The chain joins TRBV5-1 to TRBJ1-1, with no clear D. The V and J ends lost 0 bases and 2 bases respectively, with 8 bases between them. Germline V gene lookup returns CDR1 SGHRS and CDR2 YFSETQ. This CDR3 is 14 amino acids long.

The CDR3 reads CASSFDRFTGELFF. CDR3 coding DNA: TGTGCCAGCAGCTTCGACCGATTCACCGGGGAGCTGTTTTTT. The rearrangement links TRBV5-6 to TRBJ2-2; D remains unclear. Trimming took 2 bases from V and 4 from J, leaving 9 bases between them. The germline gives CDR1 SGHDT, CDR2 YYEEEE. This CDR3 comprises 14 residues.

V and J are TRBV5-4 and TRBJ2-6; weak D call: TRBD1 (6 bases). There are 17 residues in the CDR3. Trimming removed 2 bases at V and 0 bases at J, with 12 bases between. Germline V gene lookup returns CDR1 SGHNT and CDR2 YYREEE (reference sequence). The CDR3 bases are TGTGCCAGCAGCTTCGCGGACAGTTTCTCTGGGGCCAACGTCCTGACTTTC. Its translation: CASSFADSFSGANVLTF.

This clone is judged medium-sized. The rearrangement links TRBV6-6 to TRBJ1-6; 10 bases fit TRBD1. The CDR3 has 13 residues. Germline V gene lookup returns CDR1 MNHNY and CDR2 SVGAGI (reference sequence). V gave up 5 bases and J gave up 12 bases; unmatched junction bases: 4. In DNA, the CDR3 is TGTGCCAGCAGTCGGGGACAGGGGAGACCCCTCCACTTT. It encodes CASSRGQGRPLHF.

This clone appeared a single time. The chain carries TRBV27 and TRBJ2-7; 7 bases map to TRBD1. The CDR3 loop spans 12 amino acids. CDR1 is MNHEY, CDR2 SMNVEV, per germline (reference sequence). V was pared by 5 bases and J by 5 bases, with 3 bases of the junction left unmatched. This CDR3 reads CASSNRGHEQYF. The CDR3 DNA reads TGTGCCAGCAGTAACAGGGGTCACGAGCAGTACTTC.

Written as DNA, the CDR3 is TGTGCCAGCAGCCTTACAGGGATTAACACTGAAGCTTTCTTT. Protein: CASSLTGINTEAFF. The rearrangement links TRBV27 to TRBJ1-1; the D gene is possibly TRBD1 (6 bases). Per the germline V gene, CDR1 is MNHEY and CDR2 is SMNVEV (reference sequence). V dropped 6 bases and J dropped 2 bases, with 13 bases sitting between them. The CDR3 runs to 14 residues.

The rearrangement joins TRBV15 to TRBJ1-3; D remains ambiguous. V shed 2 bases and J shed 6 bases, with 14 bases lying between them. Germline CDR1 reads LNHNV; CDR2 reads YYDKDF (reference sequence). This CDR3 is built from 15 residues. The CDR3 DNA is TGTGCCACCAGCAGAAACCCAGCTGGCAAAAACACCATATATTTT. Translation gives CATSRNPAGKNTIYF.

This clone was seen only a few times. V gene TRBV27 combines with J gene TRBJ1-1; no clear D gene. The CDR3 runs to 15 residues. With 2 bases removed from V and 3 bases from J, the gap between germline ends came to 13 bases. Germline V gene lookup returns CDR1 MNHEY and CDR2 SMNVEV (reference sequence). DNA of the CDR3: TGTGCCAGCAGTTTAGCCGGTACATTAGACACTGAAGCTTTCTTT. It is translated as CASSLAGTLDTEAFF.

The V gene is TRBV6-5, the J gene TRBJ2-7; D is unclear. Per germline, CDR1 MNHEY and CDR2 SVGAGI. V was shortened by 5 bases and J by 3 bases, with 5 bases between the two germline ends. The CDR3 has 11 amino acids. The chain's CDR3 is CASSDVYEQYF. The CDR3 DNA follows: TGTGCCAGCAGTGACGTCTACGAGCAGTACTTC.

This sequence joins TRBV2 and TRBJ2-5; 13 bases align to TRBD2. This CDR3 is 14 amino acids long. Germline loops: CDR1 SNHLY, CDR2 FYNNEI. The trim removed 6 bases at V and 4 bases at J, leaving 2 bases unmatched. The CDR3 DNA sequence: TGTGCCAGCAGGGGGACTAGCGGGATAGAGACCCAGTACTTC. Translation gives CASRGTSGIETQYF.

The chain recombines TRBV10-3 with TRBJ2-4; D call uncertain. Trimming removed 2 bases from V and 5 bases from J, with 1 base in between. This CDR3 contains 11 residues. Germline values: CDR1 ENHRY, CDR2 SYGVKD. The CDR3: CAISEENIQYF. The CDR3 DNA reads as TGTGCCATCAGTGAGGAAAACATTCAGTACTTC.

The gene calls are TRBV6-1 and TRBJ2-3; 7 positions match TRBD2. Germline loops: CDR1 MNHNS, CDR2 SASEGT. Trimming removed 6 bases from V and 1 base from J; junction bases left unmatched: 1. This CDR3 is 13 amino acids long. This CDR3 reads CASRGGGTDTQYF. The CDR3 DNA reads TGTGCCAGCAGGGGAGGGGGCACAGATACGCAGTATTTT.

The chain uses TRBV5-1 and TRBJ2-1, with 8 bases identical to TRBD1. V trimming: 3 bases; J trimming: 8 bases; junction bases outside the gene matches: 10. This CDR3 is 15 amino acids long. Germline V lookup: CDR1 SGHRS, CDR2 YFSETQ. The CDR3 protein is CASSSMGQASHEQFF. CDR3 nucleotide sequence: TGCGCCAGCAGCTCCATGGGACAGGCTAGCCATGAGCAGTTCTTC.